This TCR beta chain was profiled in a study of T cells after yellow fever vaccination. Whole-study results and caveats: In post-booster samples, most primary-vaccination clones reappeared (approximately 97% CD4, 88% CD8). Contaminants from the bulk population, in the form of abundant clonotypes, could be found in FACS-sorted repertoires. Shared CD4/CD8 clonotypes were a small share, likely from convergent recombination.

About this clonotype: Its antigen remains unknown.

The CDR3 covers 14 residues. The germline V and J ends were trimmed by 4 bases and 7 bases, with 17 bases remaining between them. In germline, CDR1 is LGHNA, CDR2 YSLEER. A 5'RACE template-switching step, the method used to make TCR cDNA, added a universal primer site and UMIs. One entry per CDR3 protein, called by TCRdb with MiXCR from the 5' RACE reads. The sample lists under 400,000 distinct CDR3 sequences; more than 9% were seen once. The source is a man aged 18 to 29 who received the YFV17D yellow fever vaccine. The sample was PBMCs, taken on the day of the first yellow fever vaccination. V and J are TRBV4-3 and TRBJ2-7; the D call may be TRBD1 or TRBD2 (6 bases each). CDR3 DNA sequence: TGCGCCAGCAGCCGCAGACCAGGGGCGGGAGAGCAGTACTTC. Translation gives CASSRRPGAGEQYF.